These 6 T cell receptor beta chains were sequenced from one sample in a study of radiation and T cells in renal cell carcinoma. The time point was: blood 2 weeks post-SBRT. Treatment described: 15 Gy SBRT to primary tumor, nephrectomy 4 weeks later. Clones were sequenced by immunoSEQ multiplex PCR, and TCRdb holds only the in-frame ones, with some missing. The sample consists of around 130,000 clones, about 81% of them appearing once. The starting material was blood, obtained from a patient whose treatment included radiotherapy and nephrectomy. The receptors were sampled from a woman in her sixties with renal cell carcinoma.

The rearrangement links TRBV7-6 to TRBJ1-4, with D tentatively TRBD1 (5 bases). Germline-derived CDR1 and CDR2 are SGHVS and FNYEAQ. Trimming stripped 11 bases from V and 5 bases from J, with 18 bases between. This CDR3 has 14 residues. The CDR3 region is CALFWGTRNEKLFF. Written as DNA, the CDR3 is TGTGCCCTGTTCTGGGGCACCCGGAATGAAAAACTGTTTTTT.

V gene TRBV6-6 combines with J gene TRBJ1-5, with D unclear. The CDR3 is 16 residues long. Germline V lookup: CDR1 MNHNY, CDR2 SVGAGI (reference sequence). V lost 0 bases, J lost 1 base, and 10 bases lay in between. For the CDR3, the DNA is TGTGCCAGCAGTTACTCGGGGTCCCCAAGCAATCAGCCCCAGCATTTT. It codes for CASSYSGSPSNQPQHF.

DNA of the CDR3: TGTGCCAGCAGCCGCGTGGACAGTCCTTCCACAGATACGCAGTATTTT. This gives the protein CASSRVDSPSTDTQYF. The chain uses TRBV7-9 and TRBJ2-3, with D possibly matching TRBD1 (6 bases). Trimming removed 5 bases from V and 2 bases from J, with 17 bases in between. This CDR3 spans 16 amino acids. Looked up from germline, CDR1 is SEHNR and CDR2 is FQNEAQ (reference sequence).

The gene calls are TRBV25-1 and TRBJ2-5; tentatively, D is TRBD1 (6 bases). Germline assignment: CDR1 MGHDK and CDR2 SYGVNS. The germline V and J ends were trimmed by 5 bases and 4 bases, with 14 bases remaining between them. The CDR3 has 14 residues. DNA of the CDR3: TGTGCCAGCAGTAACCTCAGGGGCGGAGAGACCCAGTACTTC. Translating gives CASSNLRGGETQYF.

The gene calls are TRBV19 and TRBJ2-4; possibly TRBD1 for D (6 bases). Trimming shortened V by 4 bases and J by 13 bases, and 17 bases separated the two germline ends. The CDR3 totals 13 residues. Germline V gives CDR1 LNHDA, CDR2 SQIVND (reference sequence). CDR3 DNA: TGTGCCAGTAGTACAGGGGCATCTCCGCCCCAGTACTTC. Its translation is CASSTGASPPQYF. Full variable domain (remainder filled in from reference TRBV19 and TRBJ2-4): DGGITQSPKYLFRKEGQNVTLSCEQNLNHDAMYWYRQDPGQGLRLIYYSQIVNDFQKGDIAEGYSVSREKKESFPLTVTSAQKNPTAFYLCASSTGASPPQYFGAGTRLSVL.

The V call is TRBV19, the J call TRBJ2-1; no reliable D call. The germline V and J ends were trimmed by 8 bases and 2 bases, with 13 bases remaining between them. Looked up from germline, CDR1 is LNHDA and CDR2 is SQIVND (reference sequence). The length of the CDR3 is 14 residues. CDR3 region: CASAAEATYNEQFF. The CDR3 nucleotides read TGTGCCAGTGCGGCGGAAGCCACCTACAATGAGCAGTTCTTC.